This entry features one T cell receptor beta chain sequence. This sample stems from a study of blood T cell repertoires in COVID-19. Study in general: Sites in the United States, Italy and Spain provided acute and convalescent COVID-19 samples.

Profiling relied on immunoSEQ multiplex PCR, and the TCRdb table lists in-frame clones only, not all of them. Here the sample spans around 89,000 clones, roughly 87% being singletons. Sequenced material: peripheral blood. This clonotype originated in a middle-aged man with acute or convalescent COVID-19.

CDR3 sequence (DNA): TGTGCCAGCAGTTCGCCCACAGGGCGTATCAATGAGCAGTTCTTC. The encoded protein is CASSSPTGRINEQFF. The genes are TRBV6-6 and TRBJ2-1, with D possibly TRBD1 on 6 matching bases. Germline CDR1 MNHNY, CDR2 SVGAGI (reference sequence). Trimming shortened V by 4 bases and J by 6 bases, and 16 bases separated the two germline ends. This CDR3 is 15 amino acids long.